This T cell receptor (beta chain) emerged from a study of PD-L1 blockade in urothelial cancer. As for the study in general: In the patient group, about 85% of the roughly 30 were males with bladder-origin urothelial cancer.

The protocol was immunoSEQ multiplex PCR, while the TCRdb copy is restricted to in-frame clones and leaves out a portion. There are over 40,000 clones in the sample; around 83% occur only once, and 2.5% to 3% lies in the top ten. The ends lost 0 bases at V and 5 bases at J; junction bases unmatched: 8. The CDR3 runs to 16 residues. Germline assignment: CDR1 SGHAT and CDR2 FQNNGV. The time point is: peripheral blood 6 weeks after treatment start. Sequenced material: PBMCs, taken around atezolizumab (anti-PD-L1) treatment. The TCR sequence derives from a man aged 65 to 85 with urothelial cancer. The chain has TRBV11-2 and TRBJ2-5, with TRBD2 matching over 8 bases. The CDR3 DNA is TGTGCCAGCAGCTTAGATCTCCGGGAGGGTCGGGAGACCCAGTACTTC. It encodes CASSLDLREGRETQYF.